The entry below gives a single T cell receptor (beta chain) sequence along with its context. The sample is drawn from a study of blood T cell repertoires in COVID-19. In the study overall: Samples came from the United States, Italy and Spain, spanning acute and convalescent COVID-19. The analysed material was cDNA or gDNA that came from T cells, B-cell-depleted T cells, or PBMCs.

Original analysis: Amplification with reference gene primers provided the estimates of nucleated cell counts. Sequencing was performed with immunoSEQ multiplex PCR; in TCRdb, only in-frame clones are kept and a portion is missing. Clonal size and the V and J genes are those of that table, whereas D and trimming came from the DNA. The data show 470,000 or so clones, 80% to 90% seen once. V was shortened by 4 bases and J by 8 bases, with 11 bases between the two germline ends. Germline V CDR1 and CDR2: SGHTA, FQGNSA. CDR3 length equals 12 residues. This receptor was taken from a woman between 25 and 40 years old with acute or convalescent COVID-19. The source material was peripheral blood. The chain links TRBV7-2 to TRBJ2-5; D remains unclear. The CDR3 protein is CASSSQASTQYF. CDR3 in DNA: TGTGCCAGCAGCTCCCAAGCGAGTACCCAGTACTTC.